The clone carrying this TCR beta chain was counted once. With 60 Vbeta and 13 Jbeta primers, the PCR was carried out. Original methodology: Later, an analysis found 65 million to 85 million unique TCR beta chains, and about 10 million of these were shared. The repertoire was sequenced with immunoSEQ multiplex PCR; TCRdb's copy has only in-frame clones and lacks some. From that table come the V and J calls and clone size; the DNA was used to work out D and trimming. The data hold about 120,000 clones, with 65% observed a single time. The data originate from a study of cytomegalovirus exposure and HLA in healthy donors. This CDR3 region has 14 residues. Germline V gene sequence: CDR1 MNHEY, CDR2 SVGAGI. V lost 5 bases and J lost 8; bases outside the gene matches: 7.

Input material: PBMCs. This TCR came from a woman aged 40 to 50 in good health and CMV-seropositive. This sequence joins TRBV6-5 and TRBJ1-1; 11 positions agree with TRBD1. The CDR3 DNA reads TGTGCCAGCAGTCCCCCGGACAGGGGGCCCGAAGCTTTCTTT. Its protein is CASSPPDRGPEAFF.